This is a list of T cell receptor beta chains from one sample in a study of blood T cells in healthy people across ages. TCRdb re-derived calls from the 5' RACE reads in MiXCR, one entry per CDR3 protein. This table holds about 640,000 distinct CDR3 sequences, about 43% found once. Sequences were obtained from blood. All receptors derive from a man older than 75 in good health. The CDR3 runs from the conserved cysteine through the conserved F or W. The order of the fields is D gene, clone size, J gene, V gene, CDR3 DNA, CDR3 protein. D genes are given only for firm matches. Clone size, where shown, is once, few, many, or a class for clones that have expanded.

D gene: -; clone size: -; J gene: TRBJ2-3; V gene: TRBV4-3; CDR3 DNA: TGCGCCAGCAGCCCGAACGCGTACCGAACGCCCCCAGATACGCAGTATTTT; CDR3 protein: CASSPNAYRTPPDTQYF
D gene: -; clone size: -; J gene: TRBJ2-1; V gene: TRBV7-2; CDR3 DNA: TGTGCCAGCAGCTTAGTAAGAGGGACCCACTACAATGAGCAGTTCTTC; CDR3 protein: CASSLVRGTHYNEQFF
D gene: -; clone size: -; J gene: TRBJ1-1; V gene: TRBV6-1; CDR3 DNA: TGTGCCAGCAGAGCCGGAGGGTTTAACACTGAAGCTTTCTTT; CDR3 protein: CASRAGGFNTEAFF
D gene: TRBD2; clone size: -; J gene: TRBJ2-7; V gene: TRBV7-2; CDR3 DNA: TGTGCCAGCAGCTTCCCTAGCGGGGGGGCCGGCCACGAGCAGTACTTC; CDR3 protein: CASSFPSGGAGHEQYF
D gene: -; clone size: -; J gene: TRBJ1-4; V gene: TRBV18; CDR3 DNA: TGTGCCAGCTCATCACAGAAGGATGAAAAACTGTTTTTT; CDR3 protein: CASSSQKDEKLFF
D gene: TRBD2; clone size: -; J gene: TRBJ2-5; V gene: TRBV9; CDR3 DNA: TGTGCCAGCAGCAGAACAACTAGCGGGAGGAACGACAATGAGCAGTACTTC; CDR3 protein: CASSRTTSGRNDNEQYF
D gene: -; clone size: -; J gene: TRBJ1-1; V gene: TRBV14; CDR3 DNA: TGTGCCAGCAGCCAACCGGGGGGGGCCCAAGCTTTCTTT; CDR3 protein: CASSQPGGAQAFF
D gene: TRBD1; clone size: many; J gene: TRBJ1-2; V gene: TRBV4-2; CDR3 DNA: TGTGCCAGCAGCCAGGTCGGGACAGTTTTTTGCACCTTC; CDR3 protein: CASSQVGTVFCTF
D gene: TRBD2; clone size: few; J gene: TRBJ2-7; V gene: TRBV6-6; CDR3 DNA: TGTGCCAGCACCGGTGGCGGGAGGGCCAATGAGCAGTACTTC; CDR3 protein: CASTGGGRANEQYF
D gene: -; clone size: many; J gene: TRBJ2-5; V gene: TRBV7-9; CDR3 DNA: TGTGCCAGCAGCTTAAAAGGGACGGAGACCCAGTACTTC; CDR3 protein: CASSLKGTETQYF
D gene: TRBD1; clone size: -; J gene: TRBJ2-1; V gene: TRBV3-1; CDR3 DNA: TGTGCCAGCAGCCAAGATAGTGACAGGGTGATCTACGAGCAGTTCTTC; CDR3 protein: CASSQDSDRVIYEQFF
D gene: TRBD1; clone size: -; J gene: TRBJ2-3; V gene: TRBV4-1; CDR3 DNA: TGCGCCAGCAGCCACCCCCGGGACAGGGCCAGTCGTACGCAGTATTTT; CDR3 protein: CASSHPRDRASRTQYF
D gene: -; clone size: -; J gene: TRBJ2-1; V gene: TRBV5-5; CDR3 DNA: TGTGCCAGCAGTCAACAGGGTCCGAATGAGCAGTTCTTC; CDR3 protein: CASSQQGPNEQFF
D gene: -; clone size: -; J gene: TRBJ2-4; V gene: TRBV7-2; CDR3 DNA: TGTGCCAGCAGCTCGAGCGGAATCTCGGCCAATGAGCAGTACTTC; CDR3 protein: CASSSSGISANEQYF
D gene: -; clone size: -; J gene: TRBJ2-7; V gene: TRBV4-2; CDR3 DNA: TGTGCCAGCAGCCAAGAGCTTCCTCTGGCGGGACACTACGAGCAGTACTTC; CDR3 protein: CASSQELPLAGHYEQYF
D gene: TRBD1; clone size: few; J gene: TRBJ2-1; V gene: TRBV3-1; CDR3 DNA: TGTGCCAGCAGCCAAGTCGCGGGACAGGGTACGCTGGTGCAGTTCTTC; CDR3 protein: CASSQVAGQGTLVQFF
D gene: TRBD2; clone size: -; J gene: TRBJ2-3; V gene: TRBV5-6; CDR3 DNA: TGTGCCAGCAGCTTGTCAAGCGGGAGGGTTGAATCAGATACGCAGTATTTT; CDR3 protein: CASSLSSGRVESDTQYF
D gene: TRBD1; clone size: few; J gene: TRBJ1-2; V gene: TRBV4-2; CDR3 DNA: TGTGCCAGCAGCCAGGCCGGGACAGGGGGGTTCGGCTACACCTTC; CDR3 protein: CASSQAGTGGFGYTF
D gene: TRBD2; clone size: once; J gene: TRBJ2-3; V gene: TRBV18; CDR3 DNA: TGTGCCAGCTCACCCCTTCCACTAGCGCCGGCAGATACGCAGTATTTT; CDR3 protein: CASSPLPLAPADTQYF
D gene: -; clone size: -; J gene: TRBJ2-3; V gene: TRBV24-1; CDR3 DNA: TGTGCCACCGGGACCCTCGCCGCAGATACGCAGTATTTT; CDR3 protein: CATGTLAADTQYF
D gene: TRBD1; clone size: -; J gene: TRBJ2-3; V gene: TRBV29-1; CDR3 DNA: TGCAGCGTTGGAGGGTCGGACAGGGGGTCAGATACGCAGTATTTT; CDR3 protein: CSVGGSDRGSDTQYF
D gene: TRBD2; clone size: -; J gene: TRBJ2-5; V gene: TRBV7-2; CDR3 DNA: TGTGCCAGCAGCGGGGGATCGGGGGGAGAGACCCAGTACTTC; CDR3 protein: CASSGGSGGETQYF
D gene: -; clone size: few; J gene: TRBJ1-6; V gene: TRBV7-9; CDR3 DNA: TGTGCCAGCAGGGCCGGGACCCAGCAGTCACCCCTCCACTTT; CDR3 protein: CASRAGTQQSPLHF
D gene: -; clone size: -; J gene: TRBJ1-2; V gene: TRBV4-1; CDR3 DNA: TGCGCCAGCAGCCAGCCGGGACACAAGAACTATGGCTACACCTTC; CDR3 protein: CASSQPGHKNYGYTF
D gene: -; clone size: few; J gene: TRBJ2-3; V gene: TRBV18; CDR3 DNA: TGTGCCAGCTCACGAACTTCCCCGGGACTCCCGGAAGGCACAGATACGCAGTATTTT; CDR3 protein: CASSRTSPGLPEGTDTQYF
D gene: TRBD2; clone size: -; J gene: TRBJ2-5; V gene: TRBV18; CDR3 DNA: TGTGCCAGTTTTGGCGGGAGTTTGGTTCCCCAAGAGACCCAGTACTTC; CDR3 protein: CASFGGSLVPQETQYF
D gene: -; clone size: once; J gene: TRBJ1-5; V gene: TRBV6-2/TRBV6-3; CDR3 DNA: TGTGCCAGCAGTCGGGACAACAACAATCAGCCCCAGCATTTT; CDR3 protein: CASSRDNNNQPQHF
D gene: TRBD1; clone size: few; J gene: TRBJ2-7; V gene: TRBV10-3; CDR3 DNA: TGTGCCATCAGTGAGAACCCGGGACAGGGAAGCGAGCAGTACTTC; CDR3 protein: CAISENPGQGSEQYF